Listed below are T cell receptor beta chains from one sample, sequenced in a study of low-dose radiotherapy and immunotherapy resistance in tumors. TCRdb used MiXCR to reprocess the reads, holding one entry per CDR3 protein. The data contain tens of thousands of distinct CDR3 sequences, 20% to 25% of them seen just once; the ten biggest clones take up roughly 13%. The specimen comprised PBMCs, sampled after low-dose radiotherapy plus immunotherapy. All receptors derive from a female donor with ovarian cancer. Each CDR3 is given with its conserved first and last residue. The D gene is left open where the match is weak.

CDR3aa	v_gene	d_gene
CASREQGTDTQYF	TRBV12-3/TRBV12-4	TRBD1
CASGRTYSYNEQFF	TRBV11-2	NA
CASSLRGRDRTEAFF	TRBV7-9	TRBD1
CASSLTGDRTYEQYF	TRBV7-2	NA
CASWGGGSTDTQYF	TRBV2	NA
CASSMLAGGPGEQFF	TRBV6-2/TRBV6-3	TRBD2
CASRFRDSAFF	TRBV6-2/TRBV6-3	TRBD1
CASSYRPTYEQYF	TRBV6-8	NA
CASSSQQGPTYEQYF	TRBV5-1	NA
CASSFWDRAGSQPQHF	TRBV7-9	NA
CASSYAPRPSYNEQFF	TRBV6-2/TRBV6-3	NA
CASQGLGNQPQHF	TRBV2	NA
CASSLGQGKDGYTF	TRBV5-1	NA
CASSLRGGRTDTQYF	TRBV6-2/TRBV6-3	NA
CASSGQERELANTQYF	TRBV6-6	TRBD1
CASSLVAEGLAKNIQYF	TRBV5-6	NA
CASSLAGRQETQYF	TRBV7-2	NA
CASSRGGANVLTF	TRBV9	NA
CASSLARASGIYEQYF	TRBV7-2	TRBD2
CASSWGLEETQYF	TRBV9	NA
CASRQTGGNNQPQHF	TRBV2	NA
CASSTRNEQFF	TRBV5-5	NA
CASSLDAGGGETQYF	TRBV7-2	TRBD2
CASRPRQGALTGELFF	TRBV6-6	TRBD1
CASSNPTGAGANVLTF	TRBV6-5	TRBD1
CASSFPAPDGYTF	TRBV6-2/TRBV6-3	NA
CASSDRGRVEAFF	TRBV28	TRBD1
CASSLFTEMGKNIQYF	TRBV5-5	NA
CASSEWGGPYEQYF	TRBV6-2/TRBV6-3	NA
CASSPASTARNSPLHF	TRBV3-1	NA
CAISGQDRGRSGYGYTF	TRBV10-3	TRBD1